Sequencing of this TCR beta chain was carried out in a study of T cell changes during pregnancy in multiple sclerosis. From germline, CDR1 is SGDLS and CDR2 YYNGEE. Trimming cost V 3 bases and J 6 bases, with 16 bases left between them. There are 15 residues in the CDR3. Assay used: immunoSEQ multiplex PCR; TCRdb lists only in-frame clones, some missing. The sample lists 37,000 or so clones; about 88% were seen once. The specimen comprised CD4+ T cells from peripheral blood mononuclear cells, sampled before pregnancy. The receptor was derived from a female donor with multiple sclerosis, enrolled in a pregnancy study. V is TRBV9 and J is TRBJ1-5, with D possibly TRBD1 on 6 matching bases. DNA for the CDR3: TGTGCCAGCAGCGCGGGGGGCAGGGACGGTCAGCCCCAGCATTTT. Translating it yields CASSAGGRDGQPQHF.